This T cell receptor beta chain was documented in a study of blood T cell repertoires in COVID-19. Study at large: PBMCs, B-cell-depleted T cells, or T cells provided the cDNA or gDNA that made up the material.

The V end lost 5 bases, the J end lost 0 bases, and 9 bases lay between the germline ends. The CDR3 totals 14 residues. CDR1 is SGHAT, CDR2 FQNNGV, per germline. Profiling relied on immunoSEQ multiplex PCR, and the TCRdb table lists in-frame clones only, not all of them. The sample contains about 140,000 clones, 65% to 90% of which appear only once. V and J are TRBV11-2 and TRBJ2-3; D unclear. This clonotype was sampled from a human donor in a cohort sampled during active COVID-19. Sequenced material: peripheral blood. CDR3 sequence: CASSRRSSTDTQYF. The DNA for the CDR3 is TGTGCCAGCAGCCGCCGCAGTAGCACAGATACGCAGTATTTT. Based on the CDR3 plus reference TRBV11-2 and TRBJ2-3, the full variable domain is EAGVAQSPRYKIIEKRQSVAFWCNPISGHATLYWYQQILGQGPKLLIQFQNNGVVDDSQLPKDRFSAERLKGVDSTLKIQPAKLEDSAVYLCASSRRSSTDTQYFGPGTRLTVL.